A selection of T cell receptor beta chains follows, all from one sample in a study of cytomegalovirus exposure and HLA in healthy donors. Assay: immunoSEQ multiplex PCR; the TCRdb copy retains only in-frame clones and omits some. The table has 150,000 to 200,000 clones, about 89% seen once. Sequencing input: PBMCs. Receptors were obtained from a man in his late teens or twenties in good health and CMV-seropositive. Both conserved end residues are part of each CDR3. The order of the fields is V gene, clone size, D gene, J gene, CDR3 DNA, CDR3 protein. The D gene is left open where the match is weak. Expanded clones are given a class, and other clones once, few, many or no size at all.

>TRBV4-2|.|TRBD2|TRBJ2-6
TGTGCCAGCAGCCAATGGGGGCTAGCGGGGGAGGCTGGGGCCAACGTCCTGACTTTC
CASSQWGLAGEAGANVLTF
>TRBV28|.|TRBD2|TRBJ2-3
TGTGCCAGCAGCCTGGGACTAGCGGGAGGTACAGATACGCAGTATTTT
CASSLGLAGGTDTQYF
>TRBV10-1|.|.|TRBJ2-7
TGCGCCAGCAGCAGCGATCCTGCCTACGAGCAGTACTTC
CASSSDPAYEQYF
>TRBV19|.|.|TRBJ2-3
TGTGCCACTAGGGTGGCGGGGAGCACAGATACGCAGTATTTT
CATRVAGSTDTQYF
>TRBV5-1|few|TRBD1|TRBJ2-1
TGCGCCAGCAGCTTAGGACAGGTCCTCGGTAATGAGCAGTTCTTC
CASSLGQVLGNEQFF
>TRBV27|.|TRBD1|TRBJ2-3
TGTGCCAGCAGTCCCGGGACAGACACAGATACGCAGTATTTT
CASSPGTDTDTQYF
>TRBV27|.|.|TRBJ2-2
TGTGCCAGCACCCCGCGTGGGGGCCTGGCCGGGGAGCTGTTTTTT
CASTPRGGLAGELFF
>TRBV5-1|.|TRBD2|TRBJ2-3
TGCGCCAGCAAGTTAGCGGGAGTGGGTGATACGCAGTATTTT
CASKLAGVGDTQYF
>TRBV6-9|.|.|TRBJ2-7
TGTGCCAGCAGTTATCCCTCGGGACTTTTTGGGGAGCAGTACTTC
CASSYPSGLFGEQYF
>TRBV18|.|.|TRBJ2-3
TGTGCCAGCTCACCACCGGGAGGTTTAGATACGCAGTATTTT
CASSPPGGLDTQYF
>TRBV4-3|.|TRBD1|TRBJ1-4
TGCGCCAGCAGCCCTTACGGGACAGGGTATGAAAAACTGTTTTTT
CASSPYGTGYEKLFF
>TRBV5-1|once|TRBD2|TRBJ2-1
TGCGCCAGCAGTTGGCTAGCGGGCAGTGGCTCCTACAATGAGCAGTTCTTC
CASSWLAGSGSYNEQFF
>TRBV7-2|.|.|TRBJ1-2
TGTGCCAGCAGCCCCCGTCCCTATGGCTACACCTTC
CASSPRPYGYTF
>TRBV5-8|.|.|TRBJ2-7
TGTGCCAGCAGATATTCTCCCCCTTCGGGGTCACGGCCCTACGAGCAGTACTTC
CASRYSPPSGSRPYEQYF
>TRBV19|.|.|TRBJ2-1
TGTGCCAGTAGAGCCGGGACTTCTTATTACAATGAGCAGTTCTTC
CASRAGTSYYNEQFF
>TRBV5-4|.|TRBD2|TRBJ2-5
TGTGCCAGCAGCCCGGGGGGGAACCAAGAGACCCAGTACTTC
CASSPGGNQETQYF
>TRBV9|.|.|TRBJ2-5
TGTGCCAGCAGCGTAGCGGGAAGGTACCAAGAGACCCAGTACTTC
CASSVAGRYQETQYF
>TRBV2|.|TRBD2|TRBJ2-2
TGTGCCAGCAGTGAGGTAGCGGGAGGAGTCGGGGAGCTGTTTTTT
CASSEVAGGVGELFF
>TRBV6-5|.|TRBD1|TRBJ1-4
TGTGCCAGCAGTACAGGACAGGGACGGGATGAAAAACTGTTTTTT
CASSTGQGRDEKLFF
>TRBV25-1|.|.|TRBJ2-3
TGTGCCAGCGGAAGGAGCGGGAGCACAGATACGCAGTATTTT
CASGRSGSTDTQYF
>TRBV9|.|TRBD1|TRBJ1-2
TGTGCCAGCAGCCCGGGGACAGGGGATGGCTACACCTTC
CASSPGTGDGYTF
>TRBV5-4|.|TRBD2|TRBJ2-3
TGTGCCAGCAGCTTAAGACTAGCGGCTTCTTCAGATACGCAGTATTTT
CASSLRLAASSDTQYF
>TRBV7-2|.|TRBD2|TRBJ2-3
TGTGCCAGCAGCTTAGGACTAGCGGGAGCAGATACGCAGTATTTT
CASSLGLAGADTQYF
>TRBV7-8|.|TRBD2|TRBJ2-7
TGTGCCAGCAGCTTAGTTGGGACTAGCGGGCCCGAGCAGTACTTC
CASSLVGTSGPEQYF
>TRBV27|.|.|TRBJ2-5
TGTGCCAGCAGTTTCTTGGCCCAAGAGACCCAGTACTTC
CASSFLAQETQYF
>TRBV9|.|TRBD2|TRBJ2-7
TGTGCCAGCAGCGTAGGGACTAGCGGGTACGAGCAGTACTTC
CASSVGTSGYEQYF
>TRBV7-8|few|.|TRBJ2-1
TGTGCCAGCAGCTTAGGGGAGGCGGGCTACAATGAGCAGTTCTTC
CASSLGEAGYNEQFF
>TRBV13|once|.|TRBJ1-2
TGTGCCAGCAGCGCCTCGGGTACCCAATACGGCTACACCTTC
CASSASGTQYGYTF
>TRBV25-1|.|TRBD2|TRBJ2-1
TGTGCCAGCAGTGGAACTAGCGGGGGTTACAATGAGCAGTTCTTC
CASSGTSGGYNEQFF
>TRBV5-6|few|TRBD1|TRBJ1-1
TGTGCCAGCAGGGGACAGGGGGCGAACACTGAAGCTTTCTTT
CASRGQGANTEAFF
>TRBV5-4|.|.|TRBJ2-6
TGTGCCAGCAGCTTACAGGGTTACTCTGGGGCCAACGTCCTGACTTTC
CASSLQGYSGANVLTF